The TCR beta chain described here comes from a study of cytomegalovirus exposure and HLA in healthy donors. CDR1 and CDR2 (germline): MNHNS, SASEGT. The V end was cut by 2 bases, the J end by 0 bases, with 19 bases between. The CDR3 spans 18 residues. The data were produced by immunoSEQ multiplex PCR, yet TCRdb's version contains in-frame clones alone and is incomplete. This repertoire shows over 60,000 clones, 94% found once; its top ten account for 4.4%. This chain uses TRBV6-1 with TRBJ1-1, with D unclear. The clonotype originates from a man younger than 35 in good health and CMV-seropositive. Sequencing input: PBMCs. DNA for the CDR3: TGTGCCAGCAGTGAACAGATGGGGATAGCGACGATGAACACTGAAGCTTTCTTT. Encoded protein: CASSEQMGIATMNTEAFF.